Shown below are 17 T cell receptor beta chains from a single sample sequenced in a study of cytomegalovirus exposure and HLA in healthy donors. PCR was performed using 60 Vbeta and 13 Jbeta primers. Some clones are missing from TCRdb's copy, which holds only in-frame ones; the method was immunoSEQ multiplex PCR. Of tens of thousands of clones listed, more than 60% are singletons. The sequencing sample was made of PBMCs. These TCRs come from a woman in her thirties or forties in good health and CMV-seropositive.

The CDR3, as DNA: TGCAGCGTTGAGATCTCTAGCGGGGCCGCGGAGACCCAGTACTTC. Its translation is CSVEISSGAAETQYF. The rearrangement uses TRBV29-1 and TRBJ2-5, with 9 bases identical to TRBD2. Germline-derived CDR1 and CDR2 are SQVTM and ANQGSEA. The CDR3 length is 15 residues. The J segment lost 5 bases and the V segment lost 3 bases, leaving 10 bases of the junction unmatched.

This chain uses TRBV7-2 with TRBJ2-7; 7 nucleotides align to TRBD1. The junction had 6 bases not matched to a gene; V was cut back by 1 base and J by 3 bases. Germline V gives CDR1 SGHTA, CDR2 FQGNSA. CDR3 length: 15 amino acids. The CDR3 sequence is CASSLGPTGSYEQYF. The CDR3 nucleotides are TGTGCCAGCAGCTTAGGTCCGACAGGGAGCTACGAGCAGTACTTC. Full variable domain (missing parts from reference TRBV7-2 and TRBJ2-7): GAGVSQSPSNKVTEKGKDVELRCDPISGHTALYWYRQSLGQGLEFLIYFQGNSAPDKSGLPSDRFSAERTGGSVSTLTIQRTQQEDSAVYLCASSLGPTGSYEQYFGPGTRLTVT.

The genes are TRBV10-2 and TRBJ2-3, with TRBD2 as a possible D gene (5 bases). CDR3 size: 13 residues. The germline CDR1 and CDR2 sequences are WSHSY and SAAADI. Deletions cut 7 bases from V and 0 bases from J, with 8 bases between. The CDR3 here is CASMGGSTDTQYF. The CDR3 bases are TGCGCCAGCATGGGCGGGAGCACAGATACGCAGTATTTT.

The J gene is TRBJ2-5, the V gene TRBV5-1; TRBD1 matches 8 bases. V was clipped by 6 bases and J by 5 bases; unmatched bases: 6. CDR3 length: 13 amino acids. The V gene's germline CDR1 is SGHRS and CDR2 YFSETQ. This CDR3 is CASIGQGGETQYF. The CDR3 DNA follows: TGCGCCAGCATAGGACAGGGTGGCGAGACCCAGTACTTC. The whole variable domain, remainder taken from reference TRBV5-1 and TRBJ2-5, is KAGVTQTPRYLIKTRGQQVTLSCSPISGHRSVSWYQQTPGQGLQFLFEYFSETQRNKGNFPGRFSGRQFSNSRSEMNVSTLELGDSALYLCASIGQGGETQYFGPGTRLLVL.

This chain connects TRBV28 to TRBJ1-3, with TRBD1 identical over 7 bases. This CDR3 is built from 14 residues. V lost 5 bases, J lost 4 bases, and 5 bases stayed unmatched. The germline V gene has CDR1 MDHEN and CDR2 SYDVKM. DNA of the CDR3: TGTGCCAGCAGTCCGAGACAGGGCGGAAACACCATATATTTT. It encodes CASSPRQGGNTIYF.

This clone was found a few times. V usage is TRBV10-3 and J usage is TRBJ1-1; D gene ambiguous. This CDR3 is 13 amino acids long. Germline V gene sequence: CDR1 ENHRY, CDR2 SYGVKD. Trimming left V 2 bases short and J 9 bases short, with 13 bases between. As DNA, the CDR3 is TGTGCCATCAGTGAGCGGGTTAGCCAGCAAGCTTTCTTT. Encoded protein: CAISERVSQQAFF.

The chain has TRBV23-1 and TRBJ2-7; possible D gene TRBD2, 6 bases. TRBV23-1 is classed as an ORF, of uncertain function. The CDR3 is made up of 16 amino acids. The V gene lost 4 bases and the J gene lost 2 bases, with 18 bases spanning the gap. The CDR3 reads CASSPESGVFTYEQYF. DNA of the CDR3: TGCGCCAGCAGTCCCGAGTCGGGGGTTTTCACCTACGAGCAGTACTTC.

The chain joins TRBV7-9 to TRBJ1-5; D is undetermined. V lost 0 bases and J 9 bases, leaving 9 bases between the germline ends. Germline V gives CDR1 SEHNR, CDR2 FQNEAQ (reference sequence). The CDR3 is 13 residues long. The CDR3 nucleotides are TGTGCCAGCAGCTTAGCGAGGTTTTGGCCCCAGCATTTT. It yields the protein CASSLARFWPQHF. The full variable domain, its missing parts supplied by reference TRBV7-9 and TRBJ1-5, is DTGVSQNPRHKITKRGQNVTFRCDPISEHNRLYWYRQTLGQGPEFLTYFQNEAQLEKSRLLSDRFSAERPKGSFSTLEIQRTEQGDSAMYLCASSLARFWPQHFGDGTRLSIL.

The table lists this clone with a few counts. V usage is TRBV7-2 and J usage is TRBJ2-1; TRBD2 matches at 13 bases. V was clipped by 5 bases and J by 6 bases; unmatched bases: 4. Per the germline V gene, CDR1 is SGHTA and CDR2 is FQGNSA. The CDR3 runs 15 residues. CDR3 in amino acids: CASSGRTSGGNEQFF. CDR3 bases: TGTGCCAGCAGCGGACGGACTAGCGGGGGCAATGAGCAGTTCTTC.

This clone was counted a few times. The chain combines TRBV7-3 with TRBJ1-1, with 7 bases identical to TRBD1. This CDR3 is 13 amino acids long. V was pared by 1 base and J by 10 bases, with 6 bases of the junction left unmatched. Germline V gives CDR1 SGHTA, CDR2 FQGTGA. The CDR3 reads CASSLSQGVRAFF. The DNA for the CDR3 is TGTGCCAGCAGCTTAAGCCAGGGGGTCCGAGCTTTCTTT.

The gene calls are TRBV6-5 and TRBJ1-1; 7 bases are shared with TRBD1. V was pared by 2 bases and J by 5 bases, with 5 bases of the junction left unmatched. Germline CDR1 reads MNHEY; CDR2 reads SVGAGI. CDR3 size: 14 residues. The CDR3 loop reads CASSYEGAPTEAFF. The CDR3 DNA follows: TGTGCCAGCAGTTACGAGGGGGCCCCGACTGAAGCTTTCTTT.

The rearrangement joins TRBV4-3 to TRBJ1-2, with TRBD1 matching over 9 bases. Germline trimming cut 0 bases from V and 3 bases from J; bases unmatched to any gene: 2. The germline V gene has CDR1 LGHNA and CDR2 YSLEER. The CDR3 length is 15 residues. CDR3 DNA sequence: TGCGCCAGCAGCCAAGATCGGACAGGGGACTATGGCTACACCTTC. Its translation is CASSQDRTGDYGYTF.

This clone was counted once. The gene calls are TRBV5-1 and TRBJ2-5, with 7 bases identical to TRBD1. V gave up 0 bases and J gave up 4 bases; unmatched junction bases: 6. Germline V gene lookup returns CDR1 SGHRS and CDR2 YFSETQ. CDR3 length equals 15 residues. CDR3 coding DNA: TGCGCCAGCAGCTTGGGACAGGGTCGTCGAGAGACCCAGTACTTC. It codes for CASSLGQGRRETQYF.

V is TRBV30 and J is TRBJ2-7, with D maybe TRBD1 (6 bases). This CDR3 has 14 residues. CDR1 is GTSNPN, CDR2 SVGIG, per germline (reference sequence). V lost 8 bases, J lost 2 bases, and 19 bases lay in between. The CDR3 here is CAGKQGISTYEQYF. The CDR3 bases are TGTGCCGGGAAGCAGGGGATATCAACCTACGAGCAGTACTTC.

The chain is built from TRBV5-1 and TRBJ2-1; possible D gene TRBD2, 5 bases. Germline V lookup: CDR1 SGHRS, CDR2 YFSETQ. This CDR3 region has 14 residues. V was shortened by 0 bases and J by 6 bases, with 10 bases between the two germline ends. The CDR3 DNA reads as TGCGCCAGCAGCTTGGCACTAGGAGCCAATGAGCAGTTCTTC. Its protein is CASSLALGANEQFF.

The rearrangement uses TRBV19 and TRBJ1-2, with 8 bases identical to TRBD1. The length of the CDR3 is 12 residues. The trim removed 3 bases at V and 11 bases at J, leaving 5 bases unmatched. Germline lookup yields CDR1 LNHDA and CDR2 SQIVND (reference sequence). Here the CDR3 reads CASSMSQGAYTF. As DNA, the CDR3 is TGTGCCAGTAGTATGTCCCAGGGGGCGTACACCTTC.

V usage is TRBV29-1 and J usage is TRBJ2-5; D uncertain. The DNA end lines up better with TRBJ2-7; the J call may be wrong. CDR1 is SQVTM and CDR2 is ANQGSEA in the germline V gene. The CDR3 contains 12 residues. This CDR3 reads CSVVAGSYEQYF. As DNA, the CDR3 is TGCAGCGTTGTTGCAGGCTCCTACGAGCAGTACTTC.